This TCR beta chain was identified in a study of cytomegalovirus exposure and HLA in healthy donors. Vbeta (60) and Jbeta (13) primers were used in the PCR. Libraries were prepared by immunoSEQ multiplex PCR; TCRdb keeps only in-frame clonotypes and omits some of them. Among 200,000 to 250,000 clones listed, about 75% were seen once. Germline V gene lookup returns CDR1 KGHSH and CDR2 LQKENI. The CDR3 loop spans 14 amino acids. Trimming removed 2 bases at V and 2 bases at J, with 9 bases between. Input material: PBMCs. This chain joins TRBV18 and TRBJ1-1; a weak D match, TRBD1 (5 bases). This sequence originates from a woman in her 30s in good health and CMV-seronegative. The CDR3 sequence is CASSPIQANTEAFF. In nucleotides, the CDR3 is TGTGCCAGCTCACCAATACAGGCCAACACTGAAGCTTTCTTT.